This TCR beta chain was sequenced in a study of T-cell reconstitution after alpha-beta-depleted transplantation in children. Study-wide results and limits: Several hundred expanded graft clones reportedly supplied alpha-beta T cells about two months after transplant. At the one-year point after transplant, T-cell counts and TCRbeta diversity were found to come mostly from T cells that had been newly produced. Surviving thymic progenitors and recipient T cells were the source of high TCRbeta diversity at day 60 in some patients.

The V end was cut by 2 bases, the J end by 7 bases, with 6 bases between. The CDR3 loop spans 12 amino acids. Germline CDR1 MNHEY, CDR2 SVGEGT. Unique molecular identifiers were built into the TCRbeta library. In TCRdb, the PCR reads were re-called with MiXCR into one record per CDR3 protein. The repertoire includes about 300,000 distinct CDR3 sequences, over 7% of them detected once, and 9.1% sits in the top ten. A note on this clonotype: Its target is unknown.

This receptor was obtained from a female patient aged 2-10 years who had a stem cell transplant for Fanconi anemia, so the T cells may come from the graft donor. The sequences come from peripheral blood, collected 360 days after TCRalphabeta/CD19-depleted stem cell transplant. This chain uses TRBV6-2 or TRBV6-3 with TRBJ1-5; D is undetermined. CDR3 protein: CASSYSMQPQHF. DNA for the CDR3: TGTGCCAGCAGTTACAGTATGCAGCCCCAGCATTTT.